One T cell receptor (beta chain) is described in this entry. The antigen it binds to is not known. Qualities for individual bases were not recorded, and no much larger clone is one base off. Sequenced using an Illumina MiSeq. The source study handled its data this way. Repertoire diversity was measured with the Shannon-Wiener index computed in VDJtools. A TCRbeta clonotype was considered expanded if its clonotype frequency was 3 or more. The public reads were quality trimmed at Q25 with fastp and then assembled into clones with MiXCR by TCRdb, keeping productive beta chains. Each CDR3 protein appears once, grouped with its most common genes and DNA. V and J calls and clone size were set by TCRdb, not the authors. In this sample the table shows about 790 distinct CDR3 sequences, about an eighth of which occur a single time. The ten largest clones add up to 7.1% of the sample. The data derive from a study of precursors of human CD4 cytotoxic T cells (dated by TCRdb to 2016 to 2019). As for the study more broadly: CD4+ memory subsets from around 14 donors in total were covered by the bulk TCR-seq analysis. Sequences for both the TCRalpha and TCRbeta chains came out of the TCR-seq analysis of some 13 donors (table S7).

The CDR3 measures 14 amino acids from cysteine to phenylalanine. Only the CDR3 part of the read is kept: 42 bases, read in frame from the first base. Sequences DFQATT (CDR1) and SNEGSKA (CDR2) are obtained from the germline V gene (reference sequence). From V the trimming removes 3 bases and from J it removes 4 bases, while the gene matches leave 4 bases of the junction unaccounted for. Findings and caveats that apply to the study as a whole: Only about 95% of the 14 donors were included in some bulk TCR-seq comparisons, suggesting that not every subset was available for every donor. According to the authors, a human observational design cannot definitively establish the direction of differentiation between precursor and effector cells. A larger fraction of IL-7Rhigh TEMRA clonotypes than of TEM or TCM clonotypes was made up of expanded effector clonotypes. IL-7Rhigh and IL-7R- TEMRA subsets showed more restricted TCR repertoires, with lower diversity and more expanded clonotypes, than TCM and TEM subsets.

To test for a precursor-effector relationship among CD4 cytotoxic T cells, four sorted CD4+ memory subsets (TCM, TEM, IL-7Rhigh TEMRA, IL-7R- TEMRA) underwent bulk UMI-based TCR sequencing. Cells were obtained from peripheral blood mononuclear cells isolated from human blood. Material: memory CD4+ T cells from blood (PBMCs). The receptor's source is a human donor in good health. The sequence joins TRBV20-1 to TRBJ2-1, and 9 bases in between align with TRBD2. The DNA sequence is TGCAGTGCTAGTACCCTAGCGGGGTACAATGAGCAGTTCTTC. Translated, this is CSASTLAGYNEQFF.